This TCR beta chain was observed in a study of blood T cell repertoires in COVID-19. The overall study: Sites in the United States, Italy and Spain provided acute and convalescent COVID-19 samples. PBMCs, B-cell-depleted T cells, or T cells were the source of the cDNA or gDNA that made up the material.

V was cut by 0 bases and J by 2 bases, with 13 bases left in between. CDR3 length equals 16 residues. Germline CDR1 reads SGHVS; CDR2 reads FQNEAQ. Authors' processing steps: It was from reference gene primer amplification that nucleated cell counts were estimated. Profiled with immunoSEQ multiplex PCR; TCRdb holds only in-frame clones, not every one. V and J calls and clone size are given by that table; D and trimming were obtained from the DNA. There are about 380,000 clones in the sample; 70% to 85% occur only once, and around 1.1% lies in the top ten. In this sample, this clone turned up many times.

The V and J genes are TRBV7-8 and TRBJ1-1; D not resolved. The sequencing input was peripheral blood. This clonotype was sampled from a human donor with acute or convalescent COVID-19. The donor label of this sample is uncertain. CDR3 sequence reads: CASSLAETAYNTEAFF. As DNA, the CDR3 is TGTGCCAGCAGCTTAGCGGAAACAGCTTATAACACTGAAGCTTTCTTT.